A single sample is the source of the 3 T cell receptor beta chains below, sequenced in a study of T cells in Graves' hyperthyroidism and ophthalmopathy. RNA transcripts provided the source from which TCR beta CDR3 regions were amplified. Using the HTBI primer set, a first-round RT-PCR was run on the TCR CDR3. TCRdb used MiXCR to reprocess the multiplex PCR reads, holding one entry per CDR3 protein. The sample records some 510,000 distinct CDR3 sequences, roughly 46% being singletons. Sequenced input: peripheral blood or thyroid tissue (not recorded which). All receptors derive from a woman under 30 with Graves' hyperthyroidism.

This clonotype was observed a handful of times. The chain links TRBV29-1 to TRBJ2-5; D remains unclear. In germline, CDR1 is SQVTM, CDR2 ANQGSEA. The CDR3 is made up of 9 amino acids. The V and J ends lost 4 bases and 5 bases respectively, with 2 bases between them. CDR3 sequence reads: CSVGETQYF. In DNA, the CDR3 is TGCAGCGTTGGGGAGACCCAGTACTTC. The full variable domain, in which reference TRBV29-1 and TRBJ2-5 provide the parts outside the CDR3, is SAVISQKPSRDICQRGTSLTIQCQVDSQVTMMFWYRQQPGQSLTLIATANQGSEATYESGFVIDKFPISRPNLTFSTLTVSNMSPEDSSIYLCSVGETQYFGPGTRLLVL.

This clonotype was detected many times. The chain combines TRBV2 with TRBJ2-6, with TRBD1 matching over 7 bases. The CDR3 extends over 16 amino acids. CDR1 and CDR2 from the germline V gene are SNHLY and FYNNEI. Unmatched junction bases numbered 2, after V lost 3 bases and J lost 0 bases. The CDR3 sequence is CASSEGQRSGANVLTF. DNA of the CDR3: TGTGCCAGCAGTGAGGGACAGCGCTCTGGGGCCAACGTCCTGACTTTC.

On this clonotype itself: A clone one base away is much larger, so this may be a read error. The J gene is TRBJ1-5, the V gene TRBV2, with TRBD1 identical over 8 bases. This CDR3 spans 16 amino acids. With 2 bases clipped from V and 9 bases from J, the junction kept 12 bases outside the gene matches. Per germline, CDR1 SNHLY and CDR2 FYNNEI. This CDR3 is CASSESGGQGGRPQHF. The CDR3 DNA reads as TGTGCCAGCAGTGAATCGGGCGGACAGGGAGGTCGGCCCCAGCATTTT.